Below are 15 T cell receptor beta chains sequenced from a single sample in a study of blood T cell repertoires in COVID-19. Sequencing used immunoSEQ multiplex PCR; TCRdb keeps in-frame clones, though not all of them. This table holds approximately 500,000 clones, roughly 90% found once. The sample consisted of PBMCs or T cells enriched from blood (not recorded which). Receptors originate from a woman aged 40-49 years who had recovered from COVID-19.

This clone was detected a few times. The rearrangement uses TRBV3-1 (or the pseudogene TRBV3-2) and TRBJ1-6, with 10 bases identical to TRBD1. The CDR3 consists of 14 residues. After removal of 4 bases from V and 10 bases from J, the junction contained 4 bases not matched to a gene. The V gene's germline CDR1 is LGHDT and CDR2 YNNKEL (reference sequence). The CDR3 sequence: CASSPSGQGSPLHF. The CDR3 nucleotides read TGTGCCAGCAGCCCATCGGGACAGGGGTCACCCCTCCACTTT.

This chain uses TRBV5-1 with TRBJ2-3; 8 bases are a match to TRBD1. Germline CDR1 reads SGHRS; CDR2 reads YFSETQ. CDR3 length: 16 residues. Trimming removed 0 bases from V and 2 bases from J; junction bases left unmatched: 5. Here the CDR3 DNA reads TGCGCCAGCAGCTTGGACGGGGACAGGTTCACAGATACGCAGTATTTT. Residues: CASSLDGDRFTDTQYF.

V is TRBV19 and J is TRBJ1-2; tentative D call: TRBD1 (5 bases). The ends were cut back, 1 base at V and 5 bases at J, with 14 bases in the middle. The CDR3 is 15 residues long. Germline CDR1 reads LNHDA; CDR2 reads SQIVND (reference sequence). The CDR3 protein is CASSIGPGSTYGYTF. Here the CDR3 DNA reads TGTGCCAGTAGTATAGGTCCAGGGTCGACGTATGGCTACACCTTC.

This sequence joins TRBV3-1 (or the pseudogene TRBV3-2) and TRBJ1-4, with D possibly matching TRBD1 (5 bases). The CDR3 has 14 amino acids. Trimming stripped 4 bases from V and 0 bases from J, with 6 bases between. Germline V gene sequence: CDR1 LGHDT, CDR2 YNNKEL (reference sequence). The CDR3 loop is CASSLTATNEKLFF. CDR3 nucleotide sequence: TGTGCCAGCAGCCTGACAGCAACTAATGAAAAACTGTTTTTT.

In its sample, this clone was seen once. The chain is built from TRBV9 and TRBJ2-2, with TRBD1 matching 10 bases. The CDR3 runs to 16 residues. Trimming cost V 3 bases and J 7 bases; bases outside gene matches: 9. The germline V gene has CDR1 SGDLS and CDR2 YYNGEE. The CDR3 reads CASSASGTGVIGELFF. The CDR3 coding sequence is TGTGCCAGCAGCGCCTCCGGGACAGGGGTTATCGGGGAGCTGTTTTTT.

The chain joins TRBV5-1 to TRBJ2-6; TRBD2 aligns across 9 bases. Germline-derived CDR1 and CDR2 are SGHRS and YFSETQ. The CDR3 has 18 amino acids. The V gene end was trimmed by 3 bases and the J gene end by 4 bases; junction bases not matched to a gene: 11. CDR3 in amino acids: CASSSFPGTSPGANVLTF. In DNA, the CDR3 is TGCGCCAGCAGCTCCTTCCCGGGGACTAGCCCCGGGGCCAACGTCCTGACTTTC.

The CDR3 sequence: CASSLREGHNEQFF. In nucleotides, the CDR3 is TGTGCCAGCAGCTTACGGGAGGGGCACAATGAGCAGTTCTTC. This sequence joins TRBV7-2 and TRBJ2-1, with TRBD2 identical over 8 bases. The V segment lost 2 bases and the J segment 5 bases; nucleotides outside the gene matches: 2. The CDR3 spans 14 residues. Germline V gene data show CDR1 as SGHTA and CDR2 as FQGNSA.

This sequence joins TRBV10-3 and TRBJ2-2; TRBD2 matches at 8 bases. There are 14 residues in the CDR3. V shed 9 bases, J shed 6 bases, and the junction held 9 bases outside the gene matches. Germline CDR1 ENHRY, CDR2 SYGVKD. The CDR3 nucleotides read TGTGCCATGAAGGAAGCGGGAGTTGCCGGGGAGCTGTTTTTT. Amino acid sequence: CAMKEAGVAGELFF.

CDR3 protein: CASRQAGGPLEQYF. The CDR3 region has the DNA TGTGCCAGCAGGCAAGCGGGAGGGCCTCTAGAGCAGTACTTC. The chain is built from TRBV7-2 and TRBJ2-7; 10 nucleotides agree with TRBD2. The CDR3 has 14 amino acids. V was clipped by 6 bases and J by 7 bases; unmatched bases: 9. Germline CDR1 SGHTA, CDR2 FQGNSA.

V usage is TRBV5-4 and J usage is TRBJ2-2, with D possibly being TRBD1 (5 bases). This CDR3 contains 15 residues. Trimming shortened V by 2 bases and J by 4 bases, and 12 bases separated the two germline ends. In germline, CDR1 is SGHNT, CDR2 YYREEE (reference sequence). CDR3 DNA: TGTGCCAGCAGCTTAGGCCAGGGTGGCACCGGGGAGCTGTTTTTT. As protein: CASSLGQGGTGELFF.

The chain couples TRBV20-1 to TRBJ1-2; D may be TRBD1 (6 bases). CDR1 DFQATT and CDR2 SNEGSKA come from the germline V gene (reference sequence). V was shortened by 3 bases and J by 11 bases, with 16 bases between the two germline ends. The CDR3 totals 12 residues. The CDR3 region is CSASIIGRGYTF. The CDR3, as DNA: TGCAGTGCTAGTATTATCGGCAGGGGATACACCTTC.

This clone is a singleton in its sample. V usage is TRBV7-9 and J usage is TRBJ2-1, with a tentative D call TRBD2 (5 bases). CDR1 is SEHNR, CDR2 FQNEAQ, per germline (reference sequence). The CDR3 sequence is 15 residues long. The V and J ends lost 0 bases and 3 bases respectively, with 9 bases between them. As DNA, the CDR3 is TGTGCCAGCAGCTTAGCGGGAGCGCTCTACAATGAGCAGTTCTTC. This sequence encodes CASSLAGALYNEQFF.

J is TRBJ2-1 and V is TRBV4-1; 12 positions match TRBD2. CDR3 length: 15 residues. Germline loops: CDR1 MGHRA, CDR2 YSYEKL. V gave up 3 bases and J gave up 6 bases; unmatched junction bases: 3. The CDR3 reads CASSHRLAGVNEQFF. The CDR3 bases are TGCGCCAGCAGCCACAGACTAGCGGGAGTCAATGAGCAGTTCTTC.

This sequence joins TRBV13 and TRBJ2-1, with D perhaps TRBD1 (6 bases). This CDR3 is 17 amino acids long. Trimming took 4 bases from V and 0 from J, leaving 16 bases between them. The germline V gene encodes CDR1 PRHDT and CDR2 FYEKMQ (reference sequence). CDR3 loop: CASSSNPQGSSYNEQFF. DNA of the CDR3: TGTGCCAGCAGCTCCAACCCACAGGGTAGCTCCTACAATGAGCAGTTCTTC.

The CDR3 DNA follows: TGTGCCAGCAGGCGGGGCAGGGCTGACTCTGGGGCCAACGTCCTGACTTTC. This gives the protein CASRRGRADSGANVLTF. The V and J genes are TRBV2 and TRBJ2-6; TRBD2 might be the D (6 bases). CDR1 is SNHLY and CDR2 is FYNNEI in the germline V gene. The CDR3 is 17 residues long. V was pared by 6 bases and J by 0 bases, with 15 bases between.